Presented here are 7 T cell receptor beta chains from one specimen sequenced in a study of blood T cell repertoires in COVID-19. Some clones are missing from TCRdb's copy, which holds only in-frame ones; the method was immunoSEQ multiplex PCR. Of almost 200,000 clones in the sample, 85% were seen once. The sequencing sample was made of peripheral blood. Every receptor here comes from a man in his fifties or sixties with COVID-19, enrolled during active disease.

This clone was detected only once. V usage is TRBV5-6 and J usage is TRBJ1-2; D gene uncertain. This CDR3 has 13 residues. Germline V CDR1 and CDR2: SGHDT, YYEEEE. V gave up 7 bases and J gave up 7 bases, with 17 bases separating them. The CDR3: CASGPAGGSGYTF. For the CDR3, the DNA is TGTGCCAGCGGGCCCGCAGGAGGGAGTGGCTACACCTTC.

The chain links TRBV30 to TRBJ1-1, with 10 nucleotides matching TRBD1. This CDR3 region has 13 residues. V shed 3 bases and J 10 bases; nucleotides not matched to a gene: 8. Germline V gene sequence: CDR1 GTSNPN, CDR2 SVGIG (reference sequence). Here the CDR3 reads CAWRGQGRSLAFF. The CDR3 nucleotides read TGTGCCTGGAGGGGACAGGGGAGATCTCTAGCTTTCTTT.

This chain connects TRBV18 to TRBJ1-2; 7 positions match TRBD1. Germline values: CDR1 KGHSH, CDR2 LQKENI. V lost 1 base, J lost 3 bases, and 8 bases stayed unmatched. CDR3 length: 16 amino acids. Here the CDR3 reads CASSPLSGGGDYGYTF. The CDR3 nucleotides read TGTGCCAGCTCACCACTGTCGGGAGGGGGCGACTATGGCTACACCTTC.

This clone has a single count. The chain is built from TRBV7-2 and TRBJ1-2; 7 bases are shared with TRBD1. This CDR3 spans 17 amino acids. V dropped 5 bases and J dropped 0; count of bases not matched to a gene: 12. The germline CDR1 and CDR2 sequences are SGHTA and FQGNSA. The CDR3 sequence: CASSPPPRQGTNYGYTF. For the CDR3, the DNA is TGTGCCAGCAGCCCACCTCCCAGACAGGGAACTAACTATGGCTACACCTTC.

V usage is TRBV19 and J usage is TRBJ1-2; no reliable D call. Trimming stripped 1 base from V and 4 bases from J, with 7 bases between. Germline assignment: CDR1 LNHDA and CDR2 SQIVND (reference sequence). The CDR3 is made up of 13 amino acids. This CDR3 reads CASSIATGYGYTF. In DNA, the CDR3 is TGTGCCAGTAGTATAGCCACGGGCTATGGCTACACCTTC.

This clone has only one observation. The chain employs TRBV27 and TRBJ2-5; possibly TRBD1 for D (5 bases). Germline V gives CDR1 MNHEY, CDR2 SMNVEV (reference sequence). The CDR3 is 13 amino acids. Between the trimmed V and J ends, which lost 6 bases and 4 bases, there was a span of 12 bases. CDR3 sequence: CASSLQRGETQYF. CDR3 bases: TGTGCCAGCAGCCTCCAAAGGGGAGAGACCCAGTACTTC.

The gene calls are TRBV30 and TRBJ1-5; the D gene is possibly TRBD1 (5 bases). The CDR3 is 14 amino acids. Germline V gene lookup returns CDR1 GTSNPN and CDR2 SVGIG (reference sequence). V was trimmed by 3 bases and J by 2 bases, leaving 11 bases between them. CDR3 coding DNA: TGTGCCTGGAGCCTAGGGGTGGGCAATCAGCCCCAGCATTTT. Amino acid sequence: CAWSLGVGNQPQHF.